This T cell receptor (beta chain) was captured by sequencing in a study of blood T cell repertoires in COVID-19. In the study overall: T cells, B-cell-depleted T cells, or PBMCs supplied cDNA or gDNA.

Repertoires were generated with immunoSEQ multiplex PCR, while TCRdb's copy carries only in-frame clones and drops some. The table records 70,000 to 100,000 clones, about four fifths of them present only once. This CDR3 is built from 14 residues. With 6 bases removed from V and 8 bases from J, the gap between germline ends came to 16 bases. Germline V gives CDR1 SNHLY, CDR2 FYNNEI. The J gene is TRBJ2-2, the V gene TRBV2; D is possibly TRBD2 (5 bases). The sample was peripheral blood. This receptor was taken from a human donor in a cohort sampled during active COVID-19. Here the CDR3 reads CASRGDYLSGELFF. The CDR3 DNA follows: TGTGCCAGCAGAGGCGACTACCTTAGTGGGGAGCTGTTTTTT.